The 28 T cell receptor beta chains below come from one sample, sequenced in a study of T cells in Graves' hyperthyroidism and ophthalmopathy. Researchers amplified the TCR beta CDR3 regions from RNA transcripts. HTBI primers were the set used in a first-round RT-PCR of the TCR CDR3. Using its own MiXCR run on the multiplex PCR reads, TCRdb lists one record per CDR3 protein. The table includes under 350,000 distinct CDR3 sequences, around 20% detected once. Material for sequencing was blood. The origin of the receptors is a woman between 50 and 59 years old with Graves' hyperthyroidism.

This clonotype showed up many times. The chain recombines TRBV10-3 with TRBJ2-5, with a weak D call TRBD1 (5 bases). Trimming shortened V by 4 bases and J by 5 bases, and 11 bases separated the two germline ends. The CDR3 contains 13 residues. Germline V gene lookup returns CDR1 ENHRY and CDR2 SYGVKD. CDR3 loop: CAISVGVGETQYF. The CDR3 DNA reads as TGTGCCATCAGTGTAGGGGTCGGGGAGACCCAGTACTTC.

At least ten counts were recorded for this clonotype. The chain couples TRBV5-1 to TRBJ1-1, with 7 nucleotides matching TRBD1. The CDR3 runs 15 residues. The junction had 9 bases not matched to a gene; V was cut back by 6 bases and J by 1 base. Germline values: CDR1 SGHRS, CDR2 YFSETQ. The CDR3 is CASKTIRGTNTEAFF. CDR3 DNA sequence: TGCGCCAGCAAAACCATCAGGGGGACGAACACTGAAGCTTTCTTT.

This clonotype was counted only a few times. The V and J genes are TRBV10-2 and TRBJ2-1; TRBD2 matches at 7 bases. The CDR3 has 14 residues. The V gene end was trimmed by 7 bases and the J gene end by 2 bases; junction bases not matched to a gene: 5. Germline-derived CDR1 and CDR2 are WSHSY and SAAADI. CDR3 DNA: TGCGCCAGCACTTTAAGCGGGGCCTACAATGAGCAGTTCTTC. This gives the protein CASTLSGAYNEQFF.

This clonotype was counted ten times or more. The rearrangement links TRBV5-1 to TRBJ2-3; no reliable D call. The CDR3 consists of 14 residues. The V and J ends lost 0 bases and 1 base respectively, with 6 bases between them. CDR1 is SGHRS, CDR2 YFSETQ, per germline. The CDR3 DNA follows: TGCGCCAGCAGCTTGGAAACAGGCACAGATACGCAGTATTTT. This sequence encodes CASSLETGTDTQYF.

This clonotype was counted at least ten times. CDR3 sequence (DNA): TGTGCCAGCATCGGACAGGGACGTTCCTACGAGCAGTACTTC. Its protein is CASIGQGRSYEQYF. V and J are TRBV28 and TRBJ2-7, with 8 nucleotides matching TRBD1. CDR3 length equals 14 residues. Per germline, CDR1 MDHEN and CDR2 SYDVKM. J gave up 1 base and V 7 bases, and 6 bases lay outside the gene matches.

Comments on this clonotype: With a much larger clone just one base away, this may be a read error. CDR3 coding DNA: TGTGCCTGCAGTTTATGGGGCAGGGAATATGGCTACACCTTC. Protein: CACSLWGREYGYTF. The chain employs TRBV27 and TRBJ1-2; D is perhaps TRBD1 (5 bases). The CDR3 totals 14 residues. The V gene's germline CDR1 is MNHEY and CDR2 SMNVEV (reference sequence).

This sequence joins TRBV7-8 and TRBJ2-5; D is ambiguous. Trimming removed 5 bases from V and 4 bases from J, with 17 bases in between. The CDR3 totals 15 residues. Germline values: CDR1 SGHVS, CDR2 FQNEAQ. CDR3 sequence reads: CASSTNTGLGETQYF. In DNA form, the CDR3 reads TGTGCCAGCAGCACTAACACGGGTTTGGGAGAGACCCAGTACTTC.

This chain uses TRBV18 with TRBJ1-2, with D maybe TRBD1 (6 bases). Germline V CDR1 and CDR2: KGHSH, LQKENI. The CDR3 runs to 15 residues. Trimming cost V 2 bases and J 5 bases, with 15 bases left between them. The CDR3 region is CASSPSPTGLYGYTF. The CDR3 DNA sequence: TGTGCCAGCTCACCAAGCCCCACAGGGCTGTATGGCTACACCTTC.

Here the CDR3 reads CASSQDGTGVEKLFF. The CDR3 DNA follows: TGCGCCAGCAGCCAAGATGGGACAGGGGTTGAAAAACTGTTTTTT. The J gene is TRBJ1-4, the V gene TRBV4-1, with 10 bases that match TRBD1. The CDR3 has 15 residues. The ends lost 0 bases at V and 7 bases at J; junction bases unmatched: 2. Germline assignment: CDR1 MGHRA and CDR2 YSYEKL.

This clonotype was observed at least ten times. This CDR3 is CASSGAGRALSGNTIYF. As DNA, the CDR3 is TGTGCCAGCAGTGGCGCGGGCAGGGCCCTCTCTGGAAACACCATATATTTT. The gene calls are TRBV2 and TRBJ1-3; D may be TRBD1 (5 bases). Trimming stripped 4 bases from V and 0 bases from J, with 16 bases between. This CDR3 comprises 17 residues. From germline, CDR1 is SNHLY and CDR2 FYNNEI.

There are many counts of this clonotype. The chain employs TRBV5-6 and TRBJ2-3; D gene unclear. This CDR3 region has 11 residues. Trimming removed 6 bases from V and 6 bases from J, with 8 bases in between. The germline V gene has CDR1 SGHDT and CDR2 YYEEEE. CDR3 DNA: TGTGCCAGCAACCTCGGGGATACGCAGTATTTT. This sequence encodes CASNLGDTQYF.

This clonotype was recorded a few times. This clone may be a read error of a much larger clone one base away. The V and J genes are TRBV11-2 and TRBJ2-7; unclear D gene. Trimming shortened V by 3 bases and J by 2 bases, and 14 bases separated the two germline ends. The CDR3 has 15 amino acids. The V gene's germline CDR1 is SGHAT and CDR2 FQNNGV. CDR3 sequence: CASSFARQPTYEQYF. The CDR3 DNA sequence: TGTGCCAGCAGCTTTGCCAGGCAGCCCACCTACGAGCAGTACTTC.

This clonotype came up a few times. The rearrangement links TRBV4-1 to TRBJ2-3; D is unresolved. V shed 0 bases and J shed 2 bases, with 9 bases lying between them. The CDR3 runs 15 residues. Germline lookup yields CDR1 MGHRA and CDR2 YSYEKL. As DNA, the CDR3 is TGCGCCAGCAGCCAAGATGAAATACCCACAGATACGCAGTATTTT. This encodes CASSQDEIPTDTQYF.

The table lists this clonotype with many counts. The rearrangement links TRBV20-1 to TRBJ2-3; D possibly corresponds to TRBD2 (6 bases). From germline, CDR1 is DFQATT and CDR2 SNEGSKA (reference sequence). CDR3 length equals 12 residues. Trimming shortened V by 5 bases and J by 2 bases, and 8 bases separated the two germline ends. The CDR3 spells CSARGNTDTQYF. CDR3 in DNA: TGCAGTGCTCGGGGGAACACAGATACGCAGTATTTT.

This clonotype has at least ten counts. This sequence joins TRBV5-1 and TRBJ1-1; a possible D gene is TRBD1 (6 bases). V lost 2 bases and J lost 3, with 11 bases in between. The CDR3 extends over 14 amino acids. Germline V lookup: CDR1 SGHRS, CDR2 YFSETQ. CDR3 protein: CASSLWGRDTEAFF. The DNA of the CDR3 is TGCGCCAGCAGCTTATGGGGGCGCGACACTGAAGCTTTCTTT.

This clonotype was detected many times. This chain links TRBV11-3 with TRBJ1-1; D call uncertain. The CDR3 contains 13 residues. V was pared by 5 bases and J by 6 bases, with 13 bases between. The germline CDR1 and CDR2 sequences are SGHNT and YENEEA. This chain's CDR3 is CASSLHMGSEAFF. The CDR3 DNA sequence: TGTGCCAGCAGCCTACACATGGGATCTGAAGCTTTCTTT.

The CDR3 DNA follows: TGCGCCAGCAGCTTTGACTCGCGACCTACCTACGAGCAGTACTTC. It specifies CASSFDSRPTYEQYF. The gene calls are TRBV5-1 and TRBJ2-7; the D is unclear. This CDR3 is 15 amino acids long. In germline, CDR1 is SGHRS, CDR2 YFSETQ. V lost 2 bases to trimming and J lost 2 bases, with 14 bases between them.

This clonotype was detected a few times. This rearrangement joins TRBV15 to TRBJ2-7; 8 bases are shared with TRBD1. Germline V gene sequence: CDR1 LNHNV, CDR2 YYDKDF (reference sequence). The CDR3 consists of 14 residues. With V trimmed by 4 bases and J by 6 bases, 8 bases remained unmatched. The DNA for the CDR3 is TGTGCCACCAGCAAAGGACAGGGCATCGGCGAGCAGTACTTC. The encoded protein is CATSKGQGIGEQYF.

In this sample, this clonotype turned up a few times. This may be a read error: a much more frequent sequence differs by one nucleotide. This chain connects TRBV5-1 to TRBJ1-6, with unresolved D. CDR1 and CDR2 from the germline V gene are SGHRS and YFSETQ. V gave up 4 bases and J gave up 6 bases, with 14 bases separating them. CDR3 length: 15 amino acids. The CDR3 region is CASSLEGGGNSPLHF. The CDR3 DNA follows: TGCGCCAGCAGCCTAGAGGGAGGCGGTAATTCACCCCTCCACTTT.

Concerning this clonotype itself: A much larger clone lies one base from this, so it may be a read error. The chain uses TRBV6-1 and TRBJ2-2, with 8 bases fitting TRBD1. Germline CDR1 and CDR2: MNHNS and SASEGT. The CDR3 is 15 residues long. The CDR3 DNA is TGTGCCAGCAGTCAGCAGGGGGCGATCACCGGGGGGCTGTTTTTT. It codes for CASSQQGAITGGLFF.

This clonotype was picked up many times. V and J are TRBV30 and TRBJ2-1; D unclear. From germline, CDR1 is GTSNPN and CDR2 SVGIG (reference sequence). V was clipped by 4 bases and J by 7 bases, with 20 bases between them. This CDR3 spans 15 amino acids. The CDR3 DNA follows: TGTGCCTGGAACATATGGACGCGGCGGAGAAATGAGCAGTTCTTC. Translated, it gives CAWNIWTRRRNEQFF.

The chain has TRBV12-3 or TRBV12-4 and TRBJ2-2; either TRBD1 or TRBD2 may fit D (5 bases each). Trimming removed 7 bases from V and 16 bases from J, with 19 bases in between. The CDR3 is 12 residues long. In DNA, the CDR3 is TGTGCCAGCACCAAAGTTCCGGGGCGTCAGTTTTTT. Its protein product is CASTKVPGRQFF.

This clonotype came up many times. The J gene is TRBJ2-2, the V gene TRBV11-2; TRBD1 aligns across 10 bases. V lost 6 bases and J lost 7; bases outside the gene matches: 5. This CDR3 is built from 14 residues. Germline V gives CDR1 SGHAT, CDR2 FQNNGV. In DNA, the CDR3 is TGTGCCAGCAGGCGGACAGGGGGGGACGGGGAGCTGTTTTTT. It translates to CASRRTGGDGELFF.

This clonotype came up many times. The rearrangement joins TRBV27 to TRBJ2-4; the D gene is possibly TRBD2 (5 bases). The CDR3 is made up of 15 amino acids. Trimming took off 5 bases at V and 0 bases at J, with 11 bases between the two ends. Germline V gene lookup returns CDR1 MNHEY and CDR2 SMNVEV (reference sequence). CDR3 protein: CASSGFRGAKNIQYF. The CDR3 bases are TGTGCCAGCAGTGGCTTTCGGGGAGCCAAAAACATTCAGTACTTC.

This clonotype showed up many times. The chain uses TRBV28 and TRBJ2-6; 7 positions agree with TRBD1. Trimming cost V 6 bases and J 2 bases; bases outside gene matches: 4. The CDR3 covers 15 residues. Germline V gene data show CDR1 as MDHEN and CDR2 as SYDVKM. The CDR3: CASRDDRAGANVLTF. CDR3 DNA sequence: TGTGCCAGCAGAGACGACAGGGCTGGGGCCAACGTCCTGACTTTC.

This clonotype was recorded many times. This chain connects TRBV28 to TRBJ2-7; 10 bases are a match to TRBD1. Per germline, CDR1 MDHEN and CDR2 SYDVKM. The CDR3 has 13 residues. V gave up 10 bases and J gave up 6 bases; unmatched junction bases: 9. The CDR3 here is CATIRDRGAEQYF. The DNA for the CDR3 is TGTGCCACCATCCGGGACAGGGGAGCCGAGCAGTACTTC. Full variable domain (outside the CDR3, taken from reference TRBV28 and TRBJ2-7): DVKVTQSSRYLVKRTGEKVFLECVQDMDHENMFWYRQDPGLGLRLIYFSYDVKMKEKGDIPEGYSVSREKKERFSLILESASTNQTSMYLCATIRDRGAEQYFGPGTRLTVT.

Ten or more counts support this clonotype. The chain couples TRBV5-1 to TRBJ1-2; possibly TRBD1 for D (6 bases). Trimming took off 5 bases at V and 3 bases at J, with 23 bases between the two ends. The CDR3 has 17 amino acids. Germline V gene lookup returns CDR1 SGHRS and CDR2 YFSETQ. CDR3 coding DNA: TGCGCCAGCAGACAGATTATTACAGGGTCAACTGACTATGGCTACACCTTC. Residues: CASRQIITGSTDYGYTF. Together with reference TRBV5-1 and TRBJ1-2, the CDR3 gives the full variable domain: KAGVTQTPRYLIKTRGQQVTLSCSPISGHRSVSWYQQTPGQGLQFLFEYFSETQRNKGNFPGRFSGRQFSNSRSEMNVSTLELGDSALYLCASRQIITGSTDYGYTFGSGTRLTVV.

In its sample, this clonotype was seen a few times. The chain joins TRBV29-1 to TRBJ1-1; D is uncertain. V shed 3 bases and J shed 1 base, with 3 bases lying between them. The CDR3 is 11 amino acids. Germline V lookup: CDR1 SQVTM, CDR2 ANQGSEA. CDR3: CSVDGNTEAFF. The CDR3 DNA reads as TGCAGCGTTGACGGGAACACTGAAGCTTTCTTT.